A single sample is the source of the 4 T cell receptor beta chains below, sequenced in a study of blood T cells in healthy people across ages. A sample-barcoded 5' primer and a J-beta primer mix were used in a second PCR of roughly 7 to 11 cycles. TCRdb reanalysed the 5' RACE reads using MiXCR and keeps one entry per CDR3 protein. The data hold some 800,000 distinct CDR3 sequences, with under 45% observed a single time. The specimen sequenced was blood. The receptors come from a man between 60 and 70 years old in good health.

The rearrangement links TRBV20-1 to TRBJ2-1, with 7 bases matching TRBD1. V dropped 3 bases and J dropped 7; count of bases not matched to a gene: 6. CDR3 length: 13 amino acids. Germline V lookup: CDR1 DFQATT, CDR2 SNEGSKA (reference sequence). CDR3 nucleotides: TGCAGTGCTAGTGGCGAACAGGGGAATGAGCAGTTCTTC. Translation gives CSASGEQGNEQFF.

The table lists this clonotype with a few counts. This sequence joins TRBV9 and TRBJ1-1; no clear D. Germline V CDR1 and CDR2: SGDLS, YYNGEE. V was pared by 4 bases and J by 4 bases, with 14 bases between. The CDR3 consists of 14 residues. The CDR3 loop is CASSPRGGVTEAFF. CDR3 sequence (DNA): TGTGCCAGCAGCCCCCGCGGTGGGGTCACTGAAGCTTTCTTT.

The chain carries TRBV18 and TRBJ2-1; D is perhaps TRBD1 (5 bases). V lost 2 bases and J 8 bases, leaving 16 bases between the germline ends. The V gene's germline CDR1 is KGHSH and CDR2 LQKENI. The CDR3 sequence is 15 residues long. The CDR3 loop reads CASSPFARVVDEQFF. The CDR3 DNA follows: TGTGCCAGCTCACCATTCGCCAGGGTGGTCGATGAGCAGTTCTTC.

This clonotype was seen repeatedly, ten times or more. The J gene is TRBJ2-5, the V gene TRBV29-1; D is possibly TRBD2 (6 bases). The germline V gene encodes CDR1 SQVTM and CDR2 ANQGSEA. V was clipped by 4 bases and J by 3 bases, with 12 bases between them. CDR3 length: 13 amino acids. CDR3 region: CSVVGGWEETQYF. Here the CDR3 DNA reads TGCAGCGTTGTTGGGGGGTGGGAAGAGACCCAGTACTTC. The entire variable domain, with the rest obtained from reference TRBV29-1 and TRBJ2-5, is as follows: SAVISQKPSRDICQRGTSLTIQCQVDSQVTMMFWYRQQPGQSLTLIATANQGSEATYESGFVIDKFPISRPNLTFSTLTVSNMSPEDSSIYLCSVVGGWEETQYFGPGTRLLVL.